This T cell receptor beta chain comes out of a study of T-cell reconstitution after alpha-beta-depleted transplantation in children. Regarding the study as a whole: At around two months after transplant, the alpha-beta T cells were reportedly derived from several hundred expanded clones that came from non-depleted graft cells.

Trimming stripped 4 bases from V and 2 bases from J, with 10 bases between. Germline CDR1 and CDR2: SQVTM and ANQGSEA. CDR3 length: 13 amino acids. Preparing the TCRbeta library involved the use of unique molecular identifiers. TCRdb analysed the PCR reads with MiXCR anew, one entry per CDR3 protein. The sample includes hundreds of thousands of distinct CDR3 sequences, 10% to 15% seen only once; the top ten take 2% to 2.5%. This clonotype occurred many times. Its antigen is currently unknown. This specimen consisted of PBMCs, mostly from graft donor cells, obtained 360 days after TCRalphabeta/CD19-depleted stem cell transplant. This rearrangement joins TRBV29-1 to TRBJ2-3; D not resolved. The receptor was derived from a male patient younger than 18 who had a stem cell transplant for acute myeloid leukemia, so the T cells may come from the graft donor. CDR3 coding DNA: TGCAGCGTTGTCCTGCGGCACACAGATACGCAGTATTTT. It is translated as CSVVLRHTDTQYF.